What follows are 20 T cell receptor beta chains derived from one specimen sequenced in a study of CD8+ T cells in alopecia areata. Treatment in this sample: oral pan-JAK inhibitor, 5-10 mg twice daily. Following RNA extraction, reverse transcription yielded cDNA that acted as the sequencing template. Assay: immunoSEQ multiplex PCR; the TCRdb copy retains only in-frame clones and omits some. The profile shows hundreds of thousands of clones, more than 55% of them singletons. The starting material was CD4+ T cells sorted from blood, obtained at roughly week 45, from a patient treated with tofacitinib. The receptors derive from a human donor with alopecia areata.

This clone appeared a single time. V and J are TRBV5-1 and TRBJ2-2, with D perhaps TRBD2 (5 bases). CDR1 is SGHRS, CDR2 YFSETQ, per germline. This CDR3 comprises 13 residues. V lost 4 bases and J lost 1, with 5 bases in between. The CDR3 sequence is CASSRENTGELFF. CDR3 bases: TGCGCCAGCAGCCGGGAGAACACCGGGGAGCTGTTTTTT.

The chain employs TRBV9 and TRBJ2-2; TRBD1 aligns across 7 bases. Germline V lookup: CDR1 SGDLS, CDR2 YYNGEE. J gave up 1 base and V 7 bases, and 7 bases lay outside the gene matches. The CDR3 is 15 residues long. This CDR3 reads CASAFRDRNTGELFF. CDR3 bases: TGTGCCAGCGCCTTCCGGGACAGGAACACCGGGGAGCTGTTTTTT.

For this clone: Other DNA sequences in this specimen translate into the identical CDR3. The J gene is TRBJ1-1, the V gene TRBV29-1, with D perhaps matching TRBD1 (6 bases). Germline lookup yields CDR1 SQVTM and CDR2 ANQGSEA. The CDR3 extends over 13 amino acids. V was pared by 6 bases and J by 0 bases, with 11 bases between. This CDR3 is CSVAGVLNTEAFF. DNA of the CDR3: TGCAGCGTCGCAGGGGTCTTGAACACTGAAGCTTTCTTT.

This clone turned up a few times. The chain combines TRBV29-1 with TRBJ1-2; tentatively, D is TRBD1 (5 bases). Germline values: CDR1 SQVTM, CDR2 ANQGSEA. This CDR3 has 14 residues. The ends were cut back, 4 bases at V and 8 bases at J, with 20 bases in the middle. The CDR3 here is CSVGPGGADVGYTF. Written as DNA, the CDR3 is TGCAGCGTTGGCCCGGGAGGGGCCGACGTGGGCTACACCTTC. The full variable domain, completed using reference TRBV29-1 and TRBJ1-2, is SAVISQKPSRDICQRGTSLTIQCQVDSQVTMMFWYRQQPGQSLTLIATANQGSEATYESGFVIDKFPISRPNLTFSTLTVSNMSPEDSSIYLCSVGPGGADVGYTFGSGTRLTVV.

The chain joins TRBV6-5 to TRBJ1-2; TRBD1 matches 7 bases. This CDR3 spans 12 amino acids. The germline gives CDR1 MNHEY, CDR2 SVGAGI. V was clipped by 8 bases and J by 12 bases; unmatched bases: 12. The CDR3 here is CASSKATGSHTF. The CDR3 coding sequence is TGTGCCAGCTCGAAGGCGACAGGGAGCCACACCTTC.

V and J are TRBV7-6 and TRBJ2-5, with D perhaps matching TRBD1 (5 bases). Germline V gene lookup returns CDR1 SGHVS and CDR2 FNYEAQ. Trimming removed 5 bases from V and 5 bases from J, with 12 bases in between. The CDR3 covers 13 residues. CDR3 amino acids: CASSPRVYETQYF. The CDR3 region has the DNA TGTGCCAGCAGCCCCAGGGTGTACGAGACCCAGTACTTC.

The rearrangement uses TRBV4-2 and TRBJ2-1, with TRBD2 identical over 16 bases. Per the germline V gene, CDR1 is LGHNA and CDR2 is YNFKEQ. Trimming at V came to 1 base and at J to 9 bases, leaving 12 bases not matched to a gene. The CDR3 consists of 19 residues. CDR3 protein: CASSQGGTSGGAGDGEQFF. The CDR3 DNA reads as TGTGCCAGCAGCCAAGGTGGGACTAGCGGGGGGGCCGGGGATGGTGAGCAGTTCTTC.

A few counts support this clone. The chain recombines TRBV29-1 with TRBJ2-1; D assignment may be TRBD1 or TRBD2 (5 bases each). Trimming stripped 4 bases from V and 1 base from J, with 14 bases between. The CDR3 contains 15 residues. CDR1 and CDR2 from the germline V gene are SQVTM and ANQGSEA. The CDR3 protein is CSVVPRGNSYNEQFF. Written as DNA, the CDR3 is TGCAGCGTTGTCCCCCGGGGCAATTCCTACAATGAGCAGTTCTTC.

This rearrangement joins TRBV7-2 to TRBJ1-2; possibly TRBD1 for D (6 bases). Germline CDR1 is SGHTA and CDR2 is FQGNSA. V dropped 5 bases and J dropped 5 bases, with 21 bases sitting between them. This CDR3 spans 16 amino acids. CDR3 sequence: CASSPQIGGGIYGYTF. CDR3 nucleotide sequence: TGTGCCAGCAGCCCCCAGATCGGGGGCGGCATTTATGGCTACACCTTC.

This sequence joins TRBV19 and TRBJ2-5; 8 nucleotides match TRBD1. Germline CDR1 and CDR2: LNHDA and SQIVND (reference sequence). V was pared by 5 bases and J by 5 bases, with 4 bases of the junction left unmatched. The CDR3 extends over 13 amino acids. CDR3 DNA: TGTGCCAGTAGTCCAGGGGGCCCGGAGACCCAGTACTTC. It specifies CASSPGGPETQYF.

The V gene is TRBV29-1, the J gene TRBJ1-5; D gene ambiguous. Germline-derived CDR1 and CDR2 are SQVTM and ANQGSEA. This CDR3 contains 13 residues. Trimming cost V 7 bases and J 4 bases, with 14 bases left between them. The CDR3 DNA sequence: TGCAGCGCTTCATCTGGAGTGAATCAGCCCCAGCATTTT. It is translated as CSASSGVNQPQHF.

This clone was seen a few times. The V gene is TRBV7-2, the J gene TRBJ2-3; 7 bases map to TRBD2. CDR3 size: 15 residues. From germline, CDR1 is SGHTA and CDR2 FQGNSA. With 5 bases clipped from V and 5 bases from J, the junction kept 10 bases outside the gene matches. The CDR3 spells CASSTLWGGKDTQYF. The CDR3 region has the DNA TGTGCCAGCAGCACCCTTTGGGGGGGTAAAGATACGCAGTATTTT.

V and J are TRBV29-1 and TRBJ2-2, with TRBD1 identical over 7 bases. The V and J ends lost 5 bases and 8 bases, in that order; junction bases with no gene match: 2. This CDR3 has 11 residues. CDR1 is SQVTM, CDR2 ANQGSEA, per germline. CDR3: CSVRQGGELFF. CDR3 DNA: TGCAGCGTTCGACAGGGTGGGGAGCTGTTTTTT.

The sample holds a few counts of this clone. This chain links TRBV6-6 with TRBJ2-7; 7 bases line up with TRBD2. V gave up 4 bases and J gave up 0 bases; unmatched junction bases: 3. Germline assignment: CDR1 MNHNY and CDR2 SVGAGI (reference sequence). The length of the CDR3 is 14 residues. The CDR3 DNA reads TGTGCCAGCAGTTTCGAGCGGGGCTCCTACGAGCAGTACTTC. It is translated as CASSFERGSYEQYF.

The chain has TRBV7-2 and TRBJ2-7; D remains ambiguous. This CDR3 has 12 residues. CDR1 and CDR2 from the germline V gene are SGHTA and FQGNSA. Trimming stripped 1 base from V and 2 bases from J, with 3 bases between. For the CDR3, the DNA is TGTGCCAGCAGCTTAGAAGCCTACGAGCAGTACTTC. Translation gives CASSLEAYEQYF.

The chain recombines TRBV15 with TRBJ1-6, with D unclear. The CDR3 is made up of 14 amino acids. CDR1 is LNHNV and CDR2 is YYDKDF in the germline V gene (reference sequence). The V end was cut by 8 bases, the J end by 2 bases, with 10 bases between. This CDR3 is CATRDVTYNSPLHF. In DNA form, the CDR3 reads TGTGCCACCCGAGACGTGACCTATAATTCACCCCTCCACTTT.

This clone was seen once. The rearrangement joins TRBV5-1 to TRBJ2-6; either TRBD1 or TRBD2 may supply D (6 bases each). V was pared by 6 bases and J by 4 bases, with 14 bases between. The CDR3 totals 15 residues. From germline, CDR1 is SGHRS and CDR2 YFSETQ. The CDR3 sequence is CASNAGGAGANVLTF. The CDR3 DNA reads TGCGCCAGCAATGCCGGGGGCGCGGGGGCCAACGTCCTGACTTTC.

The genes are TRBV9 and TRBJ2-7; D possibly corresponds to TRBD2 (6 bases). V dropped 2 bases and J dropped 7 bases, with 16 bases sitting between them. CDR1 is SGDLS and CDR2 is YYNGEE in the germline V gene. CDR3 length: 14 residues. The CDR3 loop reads CASSVGTAGLEQYF. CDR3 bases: TGTGCCAGCAGCGTCGGGACGGCGGGGTTGGAGCAGTACTTC.

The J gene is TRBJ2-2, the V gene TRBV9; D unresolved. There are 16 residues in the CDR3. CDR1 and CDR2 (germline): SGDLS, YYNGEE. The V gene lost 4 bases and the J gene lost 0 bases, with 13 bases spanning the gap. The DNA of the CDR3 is TGTGCCAGCAGCCCAAGGATCGTTTCGAACACCGGGGAGCTGTTTTTT. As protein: CASSPRIVSNTGELFF.

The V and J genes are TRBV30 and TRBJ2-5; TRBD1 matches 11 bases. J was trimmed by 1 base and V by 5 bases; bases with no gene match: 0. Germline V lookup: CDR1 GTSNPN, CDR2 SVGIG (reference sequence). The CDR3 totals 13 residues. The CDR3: CAWGTGGQETQYF. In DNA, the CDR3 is TGTGCCTGGGGGACAGGGGGCCAAGAGACCCAGTACTTC.